Shown below are 17 T cell receptor beta chains from a single sample sequenced in a study of blood T cell repertoires in COVID-19. TCRdb's table, derived via immunoSEQ multiplex PCR, lists solely in-frame clones and lacks some. The repertoire holds about 300,000 clones, roughly 91% seen once, with 2.9% in the top ten. Sample: PBMCs or T cells enriched from blood (not recorded which). These receptors came from a woman aged 50 to 65 who had been exposed to COVID-19.

The rearrangement joins TRBV5-6 to TRBJ1-3; D may be TRBD1 (5 bases). Deletions cut 4 bases from V and 3 bases from J, with 14 bases between. The CDR3 runs 15 residues. Germline V gene sequence: CDR1 SGHDT, CDR2 YYEEEE. The CDR3 sequence is CASSAGLNNGNTIYF. Here the CDR3 DNA reads TGTGCCAGCAGCGCGGGACTCAACAATGGAAACACCATATATTTT.

The sample holds one count of this clone. The chain carries TRBV12-3 or TRBV12-4 and TRBJ2-7; D unresolved. Between the trimmed V and J ends, which lost 2 bases and 3 bases, there was a span of 8 bases. The CDR3 runs to 13 residues. This CDR3 is CASSLNYVYEQYF. CDR3 bases: TGTGCCAGCAGTTTAAACTACGTCTACGAGCAGTACTTC.

J is TRBJ2-2 and V is TRBV15; possible D gene TRBD1, 6 bases. Germline V gene lookup returns CDR1 LNHNV and CDR2 YYDKDF (reference sequence). The length of the CDR3 is 16 residues. V was shortened by 4 bases and J by 6 bases, with 18 bases between the two germline ends. The CDR3 nucleotides are TGTGCCACCAGCAAATCCATAACAGGGAATTCCGGGGAGCTGTTTTTT. This encodes CATSKSITGNSGELFF.

V usage is TRBV6-5 and J usage is TRBJ2-7; D is possibly TRBD1 (5 bases). Germline V gives CDR1 MNHEY, CDR2 SVGAGI. The V gene lost 2 bases and the J gene lost 1 base, with 9 bases spanning the gap. The CDR3 contains 14 residues. The CDR3 DNA reads TGTGCCAGCAGTTACGGGGCAATTTCCTACGAGCAGTACTTC. Its protein product is CASSYGAISYEQYF.

This rearrangement joins TRBV19 to TRBJ2-5; no definite D call. V was clipped by 5 bases and J by 1 base, with 14 bases between them. Per germline, CDR1 LNHDA and CDR2 SQIVND (reference sequence). The CDR3 has 15 residues. The CDR3 nucleotides read TGTGCCAGTAGTCCCTCGGCGGCGCGCCAAGAGACCCAGTACTTC. Amino acids: CASSPSAARQETQYF.

The rearrangement links TRBV15 to TRBJ1-5; D remains ambiguous. CDR3 length equals 12 residues. Trimming removed 1 base at V and 4 bases at J, with 2 bases between. The germline gives CDR1 LNHNV, CDR2 YYDKDF (reference sequence). This CDR3 reads CATSRANQPQHF. The CDR3 region has the DNA TGTGCCACCAGCAGAGCAAATCAGCCCCAGCATTTT.

Worth noting for this clone: This sample also contains other DNA sequences that code for the same CDR3. CDR3 in amino acids: CSVNRGPNEQFF. CDR3 sequence (DNA): TGCAGCGTTAACAGGGGGCCCAATGAGCAGTTCTTC. The V call is TRBV29-1, the J call TRBJ2-1, with TRBD1 identical over 9 bases. In germline, CDR1 is SQVTM, CDR2 ANQGSEA. The CDR3 has 12 amino acids. V gave up 5 bases and J gave up 6 bases; unmatched junction bases: 2.

The chain couples TRBV19 to TRBJ1-1, with 9 bases lining up with TRBD1. This CDR3 has 14 residues. Unmatched junction bases numbered 11, after V lost 5 bases and J lost 10 bases. CDR1 and CDR2 from the germline V gene are LNHDA and SQIVND (reference sequence). CDR3 nucleotides: TGTGCCAGTAGTGAAACAGGGGGCGTTCCGTCAGCTTTCTTT. The encoded protein is CASSETGGVPSAFF.

The chain employs TRBV6-5 and TRBJ2-4; 12 bases are a match to TRBD1. V lost 6 bases to trimming and J lost 7 bases; unmatched junction nucleotides: 7. The CDR3 loop spans 15 amino acids. Germline V gene sequence: CDR1 MNHEY, CDR2 SVGAGI. This CDR3 is CASSTGTGGLNIQYF. The CDR3 coding sequence is TGTGCCAGCAGCACCGGGACAGGGGGCTTGAACATTCAGTACTTC.

J is TRBJ1-6 and V is TRBV25-1; 7 bases map to TRBD1. V lost 5 bases, J lost 3 bases, and 4 bases stayed unmatched. The CDR3 runs 15 residues. Germline CDR1 is MGHDK and CDR2 is SYGVNS. This chain's CDR3 is CASSSRGDYNSPLHF. The CDR3 DNA reads as TGTGCCAGCAGTAGCAGGGGGGACTATAATTCACCCCTCCACTTT.

The chain has TRBV5-4 and TRBJ2-6; D perhaps matches TRBD2 (6 bases). V lost 4 bases to trimming and J lost 1 base, with 15 bases between them. Germline CDR1 SGHNT, CDR2 YYREEE (reference sequence). The CDR3 consists of 17 residues. The DNA of the CDR3 is TGTGCCAGCAGCCCCGGGACTCGTGGTTCTGGGGCCAACGTCCTGACTTTC. It specifies CASSPGTRGSGANVLTF.

The chain recombines TRBV19 with TRBJ2-5; a possible D gene is TRBD1 (5 bases). The CDR3 loop spans 15 amino acids. CDR1 and CDR2 (germline): LNHDA, SQIVND (reference sequence). The V and J ends lost 3 bases and 2 bases respectively, with 13 bases between them. CDR3 sequence: CASSMLGRNQETQYF. In DNA, the CDR3 is TGTGCCAGTAGTATGTTGGGGCGGAATCAAGAGACCCAGTACTTC.

The J gene is TRBJ2-7, the V gene TRBV3-1 (or the pseudogene TRBV3-2), with D possibly TRBD1 on 5 matching bases. There are 18 residues in the CDR3. Germline V CDR1 and CDR2: LGHDT, YNNKEL (reference sequence). V lost 2 bases and J lost 3, with 23 bases in between. The CDR3 spells CASSQFPTDRTHYYEQYF. The DNA of the CDR3 is TGTGCCAGCAGCCAATTTCCTACCGACAGAACCCACTACTACGAGCAGTACTTC.

This chain joins TRBV5-4 and TRBJ1-6, with 9 bases fitting TRBD1. The V gene end was trimmed by 0 bases and the J gene end by 7 bases; junction bases not matched to a gene: 5. Germline V gene lookup returns CDR1 SGHNT and CDR2 YYREEE (reference sequence). CDR3 size: 16 residues. DNA of the CDR3: TGTGCCAGCAGCTTGGTCGGGACAGGGCGGAATTCACCCCTCCACTTT. Encoded protein: CASSLVGTGRNSPLHF.

This clone was observed a few times. V and J are TRBV2 and TRBJ2-1, with TRBD2 matching over 9 bases. The CDR3 runs 15 residues. Germline V gives CDR1 SNHLY, CDR2 FYNNEI. V shed 3 bases and J 7 bases; nucleotides not matched to a gene: 7. Written as DNA, the CDR3 is TGTGCCAGCAGTGATTTTAGCGGGGGAGAGAATGAGCAGTTCTTC. It encodes CASSDFSGGENEQFF.

In its sample, this clone was seen a few times. V gene TRBV10-3 combines with J gene TRBJ1-2; D gene ambiguous. The V gene's germline CDR1 is ENHRY and CDR2 SYGVKD. V lost 10 bases to trimming and J lost 2 bases, with 17 bases between them. The CDR3 runs to 14 residues. CDR3 bases: TGTGCCACTCGTCCCAACTCGGAGAACTATGGCTACACCTTC. It encodes CATRPNSENYGYTF.

This sequence joins TRBV6-6 and TRBJ2-1; 12 positions match TRBD2. J was trimmed by 3 bases and V by 2 bases; bases with no gene match: 2. This CDR3 comprises 16 residues. CDR1 MNHNY and CDR2 SVGAGI come from the germline V gene (reference sequence). The CDR3 DNA is TGTGCCAGCAGTTACCCGACTAGCGGGGGCTACAATGAGCAGTTCTTC. This encodes CASSYPTSGGYNEQFF.